This entry is about one TCR beta chain. The record originates from a study of T cells in Graves' hyperthyroidism and ophthalmopathy. The CDR3 is 11 amino acids. Trimming removed 1 base at V and 8 bases at J, with 5 bases between. CDR1 is DFQATT, CDR2 SNEGSKA, per germline (reference sequence). TCR beta CDR3 regions were amplified from RNA. The study used the HTBI primer set for a first-round RT-PCR of the TCR CDR3. TCRdb processed the multiplex PCR reads anew with MiXCR; each CDR3 protein has one entry. The table records roughly 500,000 distinct CDR3 sequences, 40% to 55% of them present only once. Diagnostic decisions used clinical symptoms, serum thyroxine and TRAb, thyroid ultrasound and orbital computed tomography.

This chain links TRBV20-1 with TRBJ1-4; D gene uncertain. The sequence derives from an adult woman with Graves' disease, either hyperthyroidism or ophthalmopathy (not recorded which). The sample was peripheral blood or thyroid tissue (not recorded which). The CDR3 DNA reads TGCAGTGCTAGAGTTATCGAAAAACTGTTTTTT. It encodes CSARVIEKLFF.